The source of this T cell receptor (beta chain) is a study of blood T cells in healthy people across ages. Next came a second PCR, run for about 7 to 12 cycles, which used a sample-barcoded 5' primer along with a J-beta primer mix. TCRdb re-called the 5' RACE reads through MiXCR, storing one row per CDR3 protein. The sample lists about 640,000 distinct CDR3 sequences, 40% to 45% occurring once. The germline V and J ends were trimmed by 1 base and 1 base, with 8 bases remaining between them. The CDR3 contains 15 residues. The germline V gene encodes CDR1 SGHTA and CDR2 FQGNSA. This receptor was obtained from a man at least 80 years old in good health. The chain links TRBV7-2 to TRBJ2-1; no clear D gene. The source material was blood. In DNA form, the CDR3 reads TGTGCCAGCAGCTTAGAGGCAGAGTCCTACAATGAGCAGTTCTTC. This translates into CASSLEAESYNEQFF.